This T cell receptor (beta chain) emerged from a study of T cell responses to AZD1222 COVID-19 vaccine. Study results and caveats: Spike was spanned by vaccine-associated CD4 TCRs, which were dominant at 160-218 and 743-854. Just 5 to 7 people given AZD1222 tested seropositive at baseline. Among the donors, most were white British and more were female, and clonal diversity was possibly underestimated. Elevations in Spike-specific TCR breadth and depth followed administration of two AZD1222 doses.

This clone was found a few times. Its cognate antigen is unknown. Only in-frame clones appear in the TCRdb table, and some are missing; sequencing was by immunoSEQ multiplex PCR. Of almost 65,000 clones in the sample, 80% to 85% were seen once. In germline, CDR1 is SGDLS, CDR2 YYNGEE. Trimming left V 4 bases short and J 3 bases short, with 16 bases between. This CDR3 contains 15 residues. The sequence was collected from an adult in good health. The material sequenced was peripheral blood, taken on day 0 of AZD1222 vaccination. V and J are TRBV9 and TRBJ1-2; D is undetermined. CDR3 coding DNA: TGTGCCAGCAGCCCGAGAGGGCTTGGGGACTATGGCTACACCTTC. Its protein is CASSPRGLGDYGYTF.